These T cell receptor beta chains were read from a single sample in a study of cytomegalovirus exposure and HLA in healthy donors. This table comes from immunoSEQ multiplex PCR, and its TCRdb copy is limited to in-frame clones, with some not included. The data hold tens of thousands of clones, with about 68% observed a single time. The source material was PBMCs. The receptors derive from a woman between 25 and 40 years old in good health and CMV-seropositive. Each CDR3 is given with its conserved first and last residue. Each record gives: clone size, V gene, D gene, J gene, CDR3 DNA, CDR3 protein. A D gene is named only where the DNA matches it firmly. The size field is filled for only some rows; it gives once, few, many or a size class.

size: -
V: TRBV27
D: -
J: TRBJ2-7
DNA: TGTGCCAGCAGTTTAGGGGCTCCCTACGAGCAGTACTTC
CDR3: CASSLGAPYEQYF

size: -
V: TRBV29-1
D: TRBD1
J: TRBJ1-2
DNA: TGCAGCGGGGGGACAGGGATCAACTATGGCTACACCTTC
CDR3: CSGGTGINYGYTF

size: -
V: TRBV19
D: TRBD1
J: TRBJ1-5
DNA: TGTGCCAGTAGTACAATGACAGGGTCGGGCACTAGAAATCAGCCCCAGCATTTT
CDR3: CASSTMTGSGTRNQPQHF

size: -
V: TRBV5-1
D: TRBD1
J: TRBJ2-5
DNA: TGCGCCAGCAGCCTACAGGGGGCGCCGGGGGAGACCCAGTACTTC
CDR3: CASSLQGAPGETQYF

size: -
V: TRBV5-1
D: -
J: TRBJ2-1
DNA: TGCGCCAGCAGCTCCGGTAACAGGGTCCTTTACAATGAGCAGTTCTTC
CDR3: CASSSGNRVLYNEQFF

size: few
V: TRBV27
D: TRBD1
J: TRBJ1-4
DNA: TGTGCCAGCAGACCGACAGGGGGAGGTGAAAAACTGTTTTTT
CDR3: CASRPTGGGEKLFF

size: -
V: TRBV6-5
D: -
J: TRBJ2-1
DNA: TGTGCCAGCAGTAGCAAGACAGGAATTCTCTCGTTCTTC
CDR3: CASSSKTGILSFF

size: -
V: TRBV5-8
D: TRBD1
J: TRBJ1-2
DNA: TGTGCCGTCGACCAGGGGGCTCTTAACTATGGCTACACCTTC
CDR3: CAVDQGALNYGYTF

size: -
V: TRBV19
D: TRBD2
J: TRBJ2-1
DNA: TGTGCCAGTAGTCTACCTAGCGGGAGCTCCTACAATGAGCAGTTCTTC
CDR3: CASSLPSGSSYNEQFF

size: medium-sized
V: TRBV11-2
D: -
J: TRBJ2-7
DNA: TGTGCCAGCAGCTTAGGGGCCGACTACGAGCAGTACTTC
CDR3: CASSLGADYEQYF

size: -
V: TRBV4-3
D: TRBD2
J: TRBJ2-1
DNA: TGCGCCAGCAGCCAAGAGGGCGGGAGGGAACCGTTCTTC
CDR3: CASSQEGGREPFF

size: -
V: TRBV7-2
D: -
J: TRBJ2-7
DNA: TGTGCCAGCAGCTTGGGGGGGCTCGGCGAGCAGTACTTC
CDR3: CASSLGGLGEQYF

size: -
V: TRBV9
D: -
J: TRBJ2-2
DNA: TGTGCCAGCAGCGTAGGGGGGCCCGGGGAGCTGTTTTTT
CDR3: CASSVGGPGELFF

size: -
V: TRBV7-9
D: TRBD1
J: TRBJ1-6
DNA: TGTGCCAGCAGCTCTGGACAGGGGATGATTTCACCCCTCCACTTT
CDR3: CASSSGQGMISPLHF

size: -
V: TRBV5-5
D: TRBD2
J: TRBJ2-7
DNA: TGTGCCAGCAGCGGGCCAGGGGTTGTCTCTAGCGGGAGGGCCTACGAGCAGTACTTC
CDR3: CASSGPGVVSSGRAYEQYF

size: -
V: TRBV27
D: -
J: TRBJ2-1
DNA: TGTGCCAGCAGCCAACATCGGGTCGGGGTACGCAATGAGCAGTTCTTC
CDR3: CASSQHRVGVRNEQFF